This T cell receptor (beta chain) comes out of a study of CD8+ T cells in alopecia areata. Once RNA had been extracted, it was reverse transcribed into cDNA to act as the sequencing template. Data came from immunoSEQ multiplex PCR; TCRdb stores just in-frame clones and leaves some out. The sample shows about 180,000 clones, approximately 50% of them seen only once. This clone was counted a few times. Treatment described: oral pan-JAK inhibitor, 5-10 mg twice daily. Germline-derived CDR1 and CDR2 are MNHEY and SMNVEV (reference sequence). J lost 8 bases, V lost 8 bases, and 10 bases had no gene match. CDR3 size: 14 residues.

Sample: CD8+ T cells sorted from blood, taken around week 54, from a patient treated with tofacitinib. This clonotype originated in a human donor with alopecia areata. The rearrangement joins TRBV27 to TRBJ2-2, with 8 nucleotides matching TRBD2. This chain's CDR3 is CASRGLVIGGELFF. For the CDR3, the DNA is TGTGCCAGCCGGGGACTAGTGATTGGTGGGGAGCTGTTTTTT.